These T cell receptor beta chains were read from a single sample in a study of T cell clones after liver transplantation. Method: immunoSEQ multiplex PCR; TCRdb's copy keeps in-frame clones and lacks some. The table has about 75,000 clones, 90% seen once. The sequencing here drew on CD4+ T cells from blood, taken before liver transplant. Receptors originate from a human donor who received a liver transplant. The CDR3 runs from the conserved cysteine through the conserved F or W. Each record gives: V gene, clone size, J gene, D gene, CDR3 DNA, CDR3 protein. A D gene is named only where the DNA matches it firmly. Expanded clones are given a class, and other clones once, few, many or no size at all.

v_call: TRBV6-6; clone_size: -; j_call: TRBJ2-3; d_call: TRBD2; cdr3_nt: TGTGCCAGCAGTTCGTGGACTAGCGGGGGAACAGATACGCAGTATTTT; cdr3_aa: CASSSWTSGGTDTQYF
v_call: TRBV9; clone_size: -; j_call: TRBJ2-1; d_call: -; cdr3_nt: TGTGCCAGCCGAGGGGCTAGCAAATACAATGAGCAGTTCTTC; cdr3_aa: CASRGASKYNEQFF
v_call: TRBV5-6; clone_size: -; j_call: TRBJ1-5; d_call: TRBD1; cdr3_nt: TGTGCCAGCAGCTCGACAGGGACTATTTCGCCCCAGCATTTT; cdr3_aa: CASSSTGTISPQHF
v_call: TRBV6-1; clone_size: -; j_call: TRBJ2-7; d_call: -; cdr3_nt: TGTGCCAGCAGTGAAGCGCTGCGGTACGAGCAGTACTTC; cdr3_aa: CASSEALRYEQYF
v_call: TRBV11-3; clone_size: -; j_call: TRBJ2-1; d_call: -; cdr3_nt: TGTGCCAGCAGCTTAGATGAATTGCGCCATGAGCAGTTCTTC; cdr3_aa: CASSLDELRHEQFF
v_call: TRBV28; clone_size: -; j_call: TRBJ1-5; d_call: -; cdr3_nt: TGTGCCAGCACCGTAACCAATCAGCCCCAGCATTTT; cdr3_aa: CASTVTNQPQHF
v_call: TRBV2; clone_size: -; j_call: TRBJ2-3; d_call: TRBD1; cdr3_nt: TGTGCCAGCAGTACCGGACAGGGAACAGATACGCAGTATTTT; cdr3_aa: CASSTGQGTDTQYF
v_call: TRBV25-1; clone_size: -; j_call: TRBJ2-1; d_call: -; cdr3_nt: TGTGCCAGCAGTGTCCCCGGGACTTTATACAATGAGCAGTTCTTC; cdr3_aa: CASSVPGTLYNEQFF
v_call: TRBV28; clone_size: -; j_call: TRBJ2-1; d_call: -; cdr3_nt: TGTGCCAGCAGTTCCCCTTCCTACAATGAGCAGTTCTTC; cdr3_aa: CASSSPSYNEQFF
v_call: TRBV5-4; clone_size: -; j_call: TRBJ2-1; d_call: -; cdr3_nt: TGTGCCAGCAGCTTCCCCCCCCACAATGAGCAGTTCTTC; cdr3_aa: CASSFPPHNEQFF
v_call: TRBV9; clone_size: -; j_call: TRBJ1-5; d_call: TRBD1; cdr3_nt: TGTGCCAGCAGCCCTCGGGACAGCCTGAATCAGCCCCAGCATTTT; cdr3_aa: CASSPRDSLNQPQHF
v_call: TRBV4-1; clone_size: few; j_call: TRBJ2-7; d_call: TRBD2; cdr3_nt: TGCGCCAGCAGCCAAGGGACTAGCGGGATCTACGAGCAGTACTTC; cdr3_aa: CASSQGTSGIYEQYF
v_call: TRBV28; clone_size: medium-sized; j_call: TRBJ1-2; d_call: TRBD1; cdr3_nt: TGTGCCAGTCGGGACAGGGCTCGGTATGGCTACACCTTC; cdr3_aa: CASRDRARYGYTF
v_call: TRBV9; clone_size: -; j_call: TRBJ2-6; d_call: -; cdr3_nt: TGTGCCAGCAGCTTCCGTCCGGGGGCCCCTAGCTCTGGGGCCAACGTCCTGACTTTC; cdr3_aa: CASSFRPGAPSSGANVLTF
v_call: TRBV5-1; clone_size: once; j_call: TRBJ2-2; d_call: -; cdr3_nt: TGCGCCAGCAGCACCCTAGAAACCGGGGAGCTGTTTTTT; cdr3_aa: CASSTLETGELFF
v_call: TRBV2; clone_size: few; j_call: TRBJ1-5; d_call: -; cdr3_nt: TGTGCCAGCAGTGAAGAGGTGGGTCAGCCCCAGCATTTT; cdr3_aa: CASSEEVGQPQHF
v_call: TRBV5-1; clone_size: -; j_call: TRBJ1-4; d_call: TRBD1; cdr3_nt: TGCGCCAGCAGCGCAAGGGACAGATTAACTAATGAAAAACTGTTTTTT; cdr3_aa: CASSARDRLTNEKLFF
v_call: TRBV28; clone_size: -; j_call: TRBJ2-4; d_call: TRBD1; cdr3_nt: TGTGCCAGCAGCTCCGACAGGGTTGTCAAAAACATTCAGTACTTC; cdr3_aa: CASSSDRVVKNIQYF
v_call: TRBV27; clone_size: -; j_call: TRBJ1-5; d_call: TRBD1; cdr3_nt: TGTGCCAGCAGTTTTAGGGGGCCCGATCAGCCCCAGCATTTT; cdr3_aa: CASSFRGPDQPQHF
v_call: TRBV11-2; clone_size: -; j_call: TRBJ2-7; d_call: TRBD1; cdr3_nt: TGTGCCAGCAGCCGCCTTGGGACAGGGGTCGTCTACTACGAGCAGTACTTC; cdr3_aa: CASSRLGTGVVYYEQYF
v_call: TRBV7-2; clone_size: -; j_call: TRBJ2-3; d_call: -; cdr3_nt: TGTGCCAGCGGACAATACTCCATCCCGACAGATACGCAGTATTTT; cdr3_aa: CASGQYSIPTDTQYF
v_call: TRBV6-1; clone_size: -; j_call: TRBJ2-5; d_call: -; cdr3_nt: TGTGCCAGCAGTGAAGTCTTCGAGACCCAGTACTTC; cdr3_aa: CASSEVFETQYF
v_call: TRBV5-6; clone_size: -; j_call: TRBJ2-7; d_call: -; cdr3_nt: TGTGCCAGCAGCCGCCTTGCCCACGAGCAGTACTTC; cdr3_aa: CASSRLAHEQYF
v_call: TRBV11-3; clone_size: -; j_call: TRBJ1-5; d_call: -; cdr3_nt: TGTGCCAGCAGCTTAGGGAGCAATCAGCCCCAGCATTTT; cdr3_aa: CASSLGSNQPQHF
v_call: TRBV19; clone_size: -; j_call: TRBJ1-1; d_call: -; cdr3_nt: TGTGCCAGTAGTATGTTGGGTGCGGGGGCGAACACTGAAGCTTTCTTT; cdr3_aa: CASSMLGAGANTEAFF
v_call: TRBV11-3; clone_size: once; j_call: TRBJ2-1; d_call: -; cdr3_nt: TGTGCCAGCAGCCCGGCGGGGCCCTCCTACAATGAGCAGTTCTTC; cdr3_aa: CASSPAGPSYNEQFF
v_call: TRBV19; clone_size: few; j_call: TRBJ1-1; d_call: TRBD1; cdr3_nt: TGTGCCAGTAGGGCGGACAGGTGGGATACTGAAGCTTTCTTT; cdr3_aa: CASRADRWDTEAFF
v_call: TRBV5-5; clone_size: -; j_call: TRBJ2-5; d_call: TRBD1; cdr3_nt: TGTGCCAGCAGCTTGGTAGGGACAGCTCAAGAGACCCAGTACTTC; cdr3_aa: CASSLVGTAQETQYF
v_call: TRBV27; clone_size: -; j_call: TRBJ1-4; d_call: -; cdr3_nt: TGTGCCAGCAGTCCGGTTTCGGGAGAAAAACTGTTTTTT; cdr3_aa: CASSPVSGEKLFF
v_call: TRBV11-3; clone_size: -; j_call: TRBJ2-1; d_call: TRBD1; cdr3_nt: TGTGCCAGCAGCTTGAACCGGGACAGGGGCTTTAATGAGCAGTTCTTC; cdr3_aa: CASSLNRDRGFNEQFF
v_call: TRBV9; clone_size: -; j_call: TRBJ2-3; d_call: -; cdr3_nt: TGTGCCAGCAGGGCAACTAGTCTCCCCACAGATACGCAGTATTTT; cdr3_aa: CASRATSLPTDTQYF
v_call: TRBV28; clone_size: -; j_call: TRBJ1-1; d_call: TRBD1; cdr3_nt: TGTGCCAGCAGTTTTGCAGGGGGGAACACTGAAGCTTTCTTT; cdr3_aa: CASSFAGGNTEAFF
v_call: TRBV6-6; clone_size: -; j_call: TRBJ2-2; d_call: TRBD1; cdr3_nt: TGTGCCAGCACCTTGACAGGGGGCGTTTTCGCCGGGGAGCTGTTTTTT; cdr3_aa: CASTLTGGVFAGELFF
v_call: TRBV18; clone_size: -; j_call: TRBJ1-5; d_call: TRBD1; cdr3_nt: TGTGCCAGCTCCCCGGACAGGAGCAATCAGCCCCAGCATTTT; cdr3_aa: CASSPDRSNQPQHF
v_call: TRBV29-1; clone_size: few; j_call: TRBJ2-5; d_call: TRBD1; cdr3_nt: TGCAGCGTTGACCGGACAGGGAGCCAAGAGACCCAGTACTTC; cdr3_aa: CSVDRTGSQETQYF
v_call: TRBV5-1; clone_size: -; j_call: TRBJ2-5; d_call: TRBD2; cdr3_nt: TGCGCCAGCAGCTTGGATTGGCTAGCGGGAGGACGGGAGACCCAGTACTTC; cdr3_aa: CASSLDWLAGGRETQYF
v_call: TRBV29-1; clone_size: -; j_call: TRBJ1-3; d_call: -; cdr3_nt: TGCAGCGTTGAAGATTCTCTATCTGGAAACACCATATATTTT; cdr3_aa: CSVEDSLSGNTIYF
v_call: TRBV19; clone_size: -; j_call: TRBJ1-5; d_call: -; cdr3_nt: TGTGCCAGTACCCCCCGAGGCAGTTCTAATCAGCCCCAGCATTTT; cdr3_aa: CASTPRGSSNQPQHF
v_call: TRBV11-3; clone_size: -; j_call: TRBJ1-1; d_call: -; cdr3_nt: TGTGCCAGTAGGTCGGGATCTACTAACACTGAAGCTTTCTTT; cdr3_aa: CASRSGSTNTEAFF
v_call: TRBV19; clone_size: -; j_call: TRBJ1-4; d_call: -; cdr3_nt: TGTGTGAGTGGTCCAGGGAAGGGAAAACTGTTTTTT; cdr3_aa: CVSGPGKGKLFF
v_call: TRBV29-1; clone_size: -; j_call: TRBJ2-7; d_call: TRBD2; cdr3_nt: TGCAGCGTCACCGGTACTAGCGGTTACGAGCAGTACTTC; cdr3_aa: CSVTGTSGYEQYF
v_call: TRBV30; clone_size: -; j_call: TRBJ1-3; d_call: -; cdr3_nt: TGTGCCTGGAATTTCGATTTTGGAACTGGAAACACCATATATTTT; cdr3_aa: CAWNFDFGTGNTIYF
v_call: TRBV4-1; clone_size: once; j_call: TRBJ2-2; d_call: -; cdr3_nt: TGCGCCAGCAGCCAAGGCACCAGGGGGGACACCGGGGAGCTGTTTTTT; cdr3_aa: CASSQGTRGDTGELFF
v_call: TRBV20-1; clone_size: -; j_call: TRBJ1-2; d_call: -; cdr3_nt: TGCAGTCTTCAAATGGGCTATGGCTACACCTTC; cdr3_aa: CSLQMGYGYTF
v_call: TRBV2; clone_size: once; j_call: TRBJ2-7; d_call: TRBD2; cdr3_nt: TGTGCCAGTGTAGCGGGGGGCTACGAGCAGTACTTC; cdr3_aa: CASVAGGYEQYF
v_call: TRBV9; clone_size: -; j_call: TRBJ2-5; d_call: -; cdr3_nt: TGTGCCAGCAGCGTAGTGGGGGCTGGGGGGGCTTCGGAGACCCAGTACTTC; cdr3_aa: CASSVVGAGGASETQYF
v_call: TRBV28; clone_size: medium-sized; j_call: TRBJ1-5; d_call: -; cdr3_nt: TGTGCCAGCAGTTTATTCAAGCAGCCCCAGCATTTT; cdr3_aa: CASSLFKQPQHF
v_call: TRBV7-2; clone_size: -; j_call: TRBJ2-7; d_call: TRBD1; cdr3_nt: TGTGCCAGCAGCTTAGCACCAACCCAGGGGGCCGAGCAGTACTTC; cdr3_aa: CASSLAPTQGAEQYF
v_call: TRBV7-2; clone_size: -; j_call: TRBJ1-3; d_call: TRBD1; cdr3_nt: TGTGCCAGCAGCTTGGGACAGGTCCTGACTGGAAACACCATATATTTT; cdr3_aa: CASSLGQVLTGNTIYF
v_call: TRBV18; clone_size: few; j_call: TRBJ1-2; d_call: -; cdr3_nt: TGTGCCAGCTCATCAGGGGATCGTGGCTACACCTTC; cdr3_aa: CASSSGDRGYTF